These 14 T cell receptor beta chains were all obtained from the same sample, sequenced in a study of blood T cell repertoires in COVID-19. Data came from immunoSEQ multiplex PCR; TCRdb stores just in-frame clones and leaves some out. The sample yields approximately 200,000 clones, 85% seen once. The material sequenced was PBMCs or T cells enriched from blood (not recorded which). The source of these receptors is a middle-aged man who had recovered from COVID-19.

The gene calls are TRBV2 and TRBJ2-7; 12 nucleotides align to TRBD2. J lost 0 bases, V lost 7 bases, and 7 bases had no gene match. CDR1 SNHLY and CDR2 FYNNEI come from the germline V gene. The CDR3 length is 16 residues. The CDR3 region has the DNA TGTGCCAGCATCGGGACTAGCGGGCGTTCCTCCTACGAGCAGTACTTC. Amino acid sequence: CASIGTSGRSSYEQYF.

About this clone: Other DNA sequences in this sample translate to the same CDR3. The chain links TRBV18 to TRBJ2-1; TRBD1 matches 9 bases. This CDR3 comprises 15 residues. The germline CDR1 and CDR2 sequences are KGHSH and LQKENI. With 2 bases clipped from V and 7 bases from J, the junction kept 6 bases outside the gene matches. The CDR3 loop is CASSPGTGSVNEQFF. The CDR3, as DNA: TGTGCCAGCTCACCAGGGACAGGGAGTGTAAATGAGCAGTTCTTC.

The chain carries TRBV5-6 and TRBJ2-7; 8 nucleotides match TRBD1. The J segment lost 4 bases and the V segment lost 3 bases, leaving 9 bases of the junction unmatched. Germline V CDR1 and CDR2: SGHDT, YYEEEE. This CDR3 is built from 15 residues. The CDR3 sequence is CASSSTGTGSYEQYF. Written as DNA, the CDR3 is TGTGCCAGCAGCTCAACCGGGACAGGTTCATACGAGCAGTACTTC.

The chain carries TRBV14 and TRBJ2-6; no clear D gene. From germline, CDR1 is SGHDN and CDR2 FVKESK. Trimming removed 8 bases from V and 2 bases from J, with 10 bases in between. The CDR3 has 14 residues. The CDR3 DNA follows: TGTGCCAGCGCGGTGCAGACTGGGGCCAACGTCCTGACTTTC. It specifies CASAVQTGANVLTF.

The rearrangement links TRBV15 to TRBJ1-5, with D hard to call. Germline values: CDR1 LNHNV, CDR2 YYDKDF (reference sequence). V lost 3 bases to trimming and J lost 4 bases, with 7 bases between them. The CDR3 length is 13 residues. The CDR3 reads CATSSGLNQPQHF. The CDR3 DNA is TGTGCCACCAGCAGCGGTCTGAATCAGCCCCAGCATTTT.

This chain connects TRBV7-3 to TRBJ1-4, with D maybe TRBD1 (5 bases). The CDR3 sequence is 15 residues long. The V gene's germline CDR1 is SGHTA and CDR2 FQGTGA. V shed 0 bases and J shed 1 base, with 6 bases lying between them. The CDR3 region has the DNA TGTGCCAGCAGCTTAACCGGGGGAACTAATGAAAAACTGTTTTTT. As protein: CASSLTGGTNEKLFF.

The CDR3 bases are TGCAGCGTGCGGCGCGGGTTAACACTCGAGCAGTACTTC. Translation: CSVRRGLTLEQYF. The chain has TRBV29-1 and TRBJ2-7; a possible D gene is TRBD2 (5 bases). The CDR3 sequence is 13 residues long. V lost 6 bases to trimming and J lost 6 bases, with 18 bases between them. Germline V gene lookup returns CDR1 SQVTM and CDR2 ANQGSEA.

The rearrangement links TRBV9 to TRBJ2-5; a possible D gene is TRBD1 (5 bases). V was shortened by 4 bases and J by 5 bases, with 15 bases between the two germline ends. CDR3 size: 14 residues. Per the germline V gene, CDR1 is SGDLS and CDR2 is YYNGEE. For the CDR3, the DNA is TGTGCCAGCAGCCGGACATCAGGTCGGGAGACCCAGTACTTC. This translates into CASSRTSGRETQYF.

The chain combines TRBV5-6 with TRBJ2-3; D is undetermined. CDR1 and CDR2 from the germline V gene are SGHDT and YYEEEE. The CDR3 totals 16 residues. Trimming shortened V by 0 bases and J by 0 bases, and 11 bases separated the two germline ends. CDR3 protein: CASSLVAKASTDTQYF. The DNA for the CDR3 is TGTGCCAGCAGCTTGGTTGCGAAAGCTAGCACAGATACGCAGTATTTT.

The gene calls are TRBV7-9 and TRBJ2-1; 14 nucleotides align to TRBD2. Trimming removed 1 base from V and 8 bases from J; junction bases left unmatched: 10. Germline V gives CDR1 SEHNR, CDR2 FQNEAQ (reference sequence). The CDR3 covers 18 residues. The CDR3 spells CASSLGKRGLAGDYEQFF. The CDR3 coding sequence is TGTGCCAGCAGCTTAGGCAAAAGGGGACTAGCGGGAGATTATGAGCAGTTCTTC. Variable domain in full (rest from reference TRBV7-9 and TRBJ2-1): DTGVSQNPRHKITKRGQNVTFRCDPISEHNRLYWYRQTLGQGPEFLTYFQNEAQLEKSRLLSDRFSAERPKGSFSTLEIQRTEQGDSAMYLCASSLGKRGLAGDYEQFFGPGTRLTVL.

The chain has TRBV12-3 or TRBV12-4 and TRBJ1-2, with a weak D call TRBD1 (5 bases). With 6 bases removed from V and 4 bases from J, the gap between germline ends came to 12 bases. This CDR3 spans 13 amino acids. In nucleotides, the CDR3 is TGTGCCAGCAGCCGTGCGGGACGCTATGGCTACACCTTC. It encodes CASSRAGRYGYTF.

This clone was recorded once. The V call is TRBV28, the J call TRBJ2-7; possible D gene TRBD1, 7 bases. Trimming pared 7 bases from V and 2 bases from J, leaving 15 bases between. In germline, CDR1 is MDHEN, CDR2 SYDVKM. This CDR3 region has 14 residues. CDR3 loop: CASKGGGLPYEQYF. As DNA, the CDR3 is TGTGCCAGCAAAGGGGGCGGACTACCCTACGAGCAGTACTTC.

The chain carries TRBV9 and TRBJ2-3; 7 bases fit TRBD2. CDR1 is SGDLS and CDR2 is YYNGEE in the germline V gene. The trim removed 3 bases at V and 4 bases at J, leaving 8 bases unmatched. CDR3 length: 15 amino acids. CDR3 protein: CASSAPGTTADTQYF. The DNA for the CDR3 is TGTGCCAGCAGCGCCCCCGGGACTACCGCAGATACGCAGTATTTT.

The chain links TRBV27 to TRBJ2-1; 7 positions match TRBD2. V lost 6 bases and J lost 6; bases outside the gene matches: 14. This CDR3 has 16 residues. The germline gives CDR1 MNHEY, CDR2 SMNVEV (reference sequence). The CDR3 spells CASRHWPAGNTNEQFF. The CDR3 DNA sequence: TGTGCCAGCAGACATTGGCCAGCGGGGAACACCAATGAGCAGTTCTTC.